One sample yielded the 20 T cell receptor beta chains listed below, sequenced in a study of beta chain features in type 1 diabetes. As every portion of the isolated RNA was reverse transcribed, the sequencing read expressed TCRB transcripts. Clones were sequenced by immunoSEQ multiplex PCR, and TCRdb holds only the in-frame ones, with some missing. Among 150,000 or so clones, just over 8% were seen once, and the ten largest hold around 0.56%. Study outcomes and limitations: Moderate yet significant TCRB CDR3 shortening was seen in Type 1 diabetes patients in all four CD4+ subsets.

What these receptors recognize is not known. Material: central memory CD4+ T cells from blood. These receptors were taken from a woman under 30 with type 1 diabetes.

This clone was observed a handful of times. At one boundary the junction diverges from the germline segment, which might be a read error. This chain connects TRBV13 to TRBJ2-7; 7 positions match TRBD1. Germline assignment: CDR1 PRHDT and CDR2 FYEKMQ (reference sequence). The CDR3 consists of 13 residues. The DNA of the CDR3 is TGTGCCAGCAGCTTAGGGACGGACAGGCCCCTTGAATTC. As protein: CASSLGTDRPLEF.

This clone was observed once. This chain links TRBV7-2 with TRBJ1-1; 10 nucleotides align to TRBD1. Germline CDR1 SGHTA, CDR2 FQGNSA. V lost 4 bases and J lost 3; bases outside the gene matches: 5. This CDR3 region has 15 residues. The CDR3 reads CASSSRTGGYTEAFF. The DNA of the CDR3 is TGTGCCAGCAGCTCCCGGACAGGGGGATACACTGAAGCTTTCTTT.

This clone was seen many times. The rearrangement joins TRBV14 to TRBJ2-1, with a tentative D call TRBD2 (6 bases). Looked up from germline, CDR1 is SGHDN and CDR2 is FVKESK. The CDR3 loop spans 13 amino acids. The V end was cut by 5 bases, the J end by 4 bases, with 9 bases between. CDR3 nucleotide sequence: TGTGCCAGCAGCACGGAGGGATACAATGAGCAGTTCTTC. Translation: CASSTEGYNEQFF.

This rearrangement joins TRBV11-3 to TRBJ2-1; 7 positions agree with TRBD1. Germline CDR1 is SGHNT and CDR2 is YENEEA. The CDR3 spans 16 residues. Trimming removed 1 base from V and 8 bases from J; junction bases left unmatched: 11. In nucleotides, the CDR3 is TGTGCCAGCAGCTTAGCGTCGGGACAGTTAATGGATGAGCAGTTCTTC. Residues: CASSLASGQLMDEQFF.

The sample holds many counts of this clone. This chain links TRBV14 with TRBJ1-5; tentative D call: TRBD1 (5 bases). This CDR3 is built from 14 residues. CDR1 SGHDN and CDR2 FVKESK come from the germline V gene. V was shortened by 1 base and J by 5 bases, with 9 bases between the two germline ends. The CDR3 sequence: CASSQGGIHQPQHF. The CDR3 DNA sequence: TGTGCCAGCAGCCAAGGGGGCATCCATCAGCCCCAGCATTTT.

DNA for the CDR3: TGTGCCAGCAGCCCCCTCGTCACCGGGGAGCTGTTTTTT. It translates to CASSPLVTGELFF. The chain links TRBV7-3 to TRBJ2-2; D is unresolved. The ends were cut back, 5 bases at V and 4 bases at J, with 8 bases in the middle. Looked up from germline, CDR1 is SGHTA and CDR2 is FQGTGA. The CDR3 is 13 amino acids.

The chain carries TRBV29-1 and TRBJ1-1; perhaps TRBD1 as D (6 bases). This CDR3 is built from 15 residues. V was pared by 5 bases and J by 1 base, with 17 bases between. From germline, CDR1 is SQVTM and CDR2 ANQGSEA. This chain's CDR3 is CSVRTGSRSNTEAFF. For the CDR3, the DNA is TGCAGCGTTCGAACAGGGAGTAGGTCGAACACTGAAGCTTTCTTT.

This chain uses TRBV18 with TRBJ2-5; 7 bases are a match to TRBD1. Germline V lookup: CDR1 KGHSH, CDR2 LQKENI. The CDR3 length is 16 residues. With 6 bases clipped from V and 5 bases from J, the junction kept 15 bases outside the gene matches. CDR3: CASSRSRQGIGETQYF. In nucleotides, the CDR3 is TGTGCCAGCTCCCGTTCCCGACAGGGAATCGGCGAGACCCAGTACTTC.

In its sample, this clone was seen a few times. The chain uses TRBV10-3 and TRBJ1-3; perhaps TRBD1 as D (5 bases). The CDR3 has 12 residues. Germline CDR1 reads ENHRY; CDR2 reads SYGVKD. The ends were cut back, 8 bases at V and 5 bases at J, with 10 bases in the middle. The CDR3 loop is CAISQGRNTIYF. The CDR3, as DNA: TGTGCCATCTCGCAGGGCCGAAACACCATATATTTT.

This chain uses TRBV25-1 with TRBJ2-7, with D perhaps matching TRBD1 (5 bases). The germline V gene encodes CDR1 MGHDK and CDR2 SYGVNS. Trimming removed 7 bases from V and 2 bases from J, with 15 bases in between. This CDR3 is built from 14 residues. This CDR3 is CASTNPGSPYEQYF. CDR3 coding DNA: TGTGCCAGCACTAATCCAGGGTCCCCCTACGAGCAGTACTTC.

This clone was picked up a small number of times. This rearrangement joins TRBV4-3 to TRBJ1-4; no definite D call. The CDR3 consists of 13 residues. With 4 bases removed from V and 4 bases from J, the gap between germline ends came to 7 bases. The germline V gene has CDR1 LGHNA and CDR2 YSLEER. CDR3 sequence: CASSRTDNEKLFF. Here the CDR3 DNA reads TGCGCCAGCAGCCGTACAGATAATGAAAAACTGTTTTTT.

This clone was detected only a few times. V is TRBV19 and J is TRBJ1-2; perhaps TRBD1 as D (5 bases). V was clipped by 7 bases and J by 6 bases, with 15 bases between them. There are 13 residues in the CDR3. The germline gives CDR1 LNHDA, CDR2 SQIVND (reference sequence). CDR3 in amino acids: CASTVGLRNGYTF. The CDR3 DNA is TGTGCCAGTACGGTGGGACTTCGAAATGGCTACACCTTC.

This clone was seen more than once but under ten times. The genes are TRBV29-1 and TRBJ1-1; D is ambiguous. Trimming removed 5 bases at V and 3 bases at J, with 13 bases between. CDR3 length equals 13 residues. Germline CDR1 SQVTM, CDR2 ANQGSEA. CDR3 residues: CSVLFYSYTEAFF. The CDR3 region has the DNA TGCAGCGTTTTGTTTTACAGCTACACTGAAGCTTTCTTT.

The chain uses TRBV25-1 and TRBJ1-6; D is perhaps TRBD1 (6 bases). The CDR3 loop spans 14 amino acids. The V gene's germline CDR1 is MGHDK and CDR2 SYGVNS. The V and J ends lost 8 bases and 8 bases respectively, with 16 bases between them. CDR3 nucleotide sequence: TGTGCCAGCTCCCTCGGCAGGGGTCATTCACCCCTCCACTTT. Protein product: CASSLGRGHSPLHF. The full variable domain, with the rest looked up from reference TRBV25-1 and TRBJ1-6, is EADIYQTPRYLVIGTGKKITLECSQTMGHDKMYWYQQDPGMELHLIHYSYGVNSTEKGDLSSESTVSRIRTEHFPLTLESARPSHTSQYLCASSLGRGHSPLHFGNGTRLTVT.

The V and J genes are TRBV9 and TRBJ2-1; 10 nucleotides align to TRBD1. The CDR3 is 17 residues long. V shed 4 bases and J 7 bases; nucleotides not matched to a gene: 14. Germline V gives CDR1 SGDLS, CDR2 YYNGEE. CDR3 in amino acids: CASSTPPGTGVVNEQFF. The CDR3 region has the DNA TGTGCCAGCAGCACGCCGCCCGGGACAGGGGTCGTAAATGAGCAGTTCTTC.

Only a few counts were recorded for this clone. V gene TRBV7-9 combines with J gene TRBJ2-7; D may be TRBD1 (5 bases). Germline CDR1 SEHNR, CDR2 FQNEAQ (reference sequence). The CDR3 has 16 amino acids. V was clipped by 5 bases and J by 5 bases, with 22 bases between them. CDR3 region: CASSPVGTGSNHEQYF. CDR3 nucleotides: TGTGCCAGCAGCCCGGTTGGTACAGGATCGAACCACGAGCAGTACTTC. The full variable domain, in which reference TRBV7-9 and TRBJ2-7 provide the parts outside the CDR3, is DTGVSQNPRHKITKRGQNVTFRCDPISEHNRLYWYRQTLGQGPEFLTYFQNEAQLEKSRLLSDRFSAERPKGSFSTLEIQRTEQGDSAMYLCASSPVGTGSNHEQYFGPGTRLTVT.

The chain uses TRBV6-6 and TRBJ2-3; 10 nucleotides agree with TRBD2. Germline lookup yields CDR1 MNHNY and CDR2 SVGAGI (reference sequence). CDR3 length: 15 amino acids. J lost 0 bases, V lost 5 bases, and 2 bases had no gene match. The CDR3, as DNA: TGTGCCAGCAGTCAGACTAGCGGGAGCACAGATACGCAGTATTTT. Its protein is CASSQTSGSTDTQYF.

This clone was detected a few times. The rearrangement uses TRBV2 and TRBJ2-6; D is uncertain. The CDR3 is 15 residues long. The V and J ends lost 4 bases and 0 bases respectively, with 7 bases between them. CDR1 is SNHLY and CDR2 is FYNNEI in the germline V gene. The CDR3 DNA reads TGTGCCAGCAGTGGAGCTTACTCTGGGGCCAACGTCCTGACTTTC. It encodes CASSGAYSGANVLTF.

This clone was recorded a few times. In DNA form, the CDR3 reads TGTGCCAGTAACCTACAAACCAGCGCCGGGGCACCCCTCCACTTT. Translated: CASNLQTSAGAPLHF. The J gene is TRBJ1-6, the V gene TRBV19; D unclear. The CDR3 contains 15 residues. The V gene's germline CDR1 is LNHDA and CDR2 SQIVND (reference sequence). V lost 7 bases and J lost 11, with 21 bases in between.

A few counts support this clone. This sequence joins TRBV15 and TRBJ2-5, with TRBD2 as a possible D gene (5 bases). The V and J ends lost 3 bases and 5 bases respectively, with 13 bases between them. CDR3 length: 14 residues. Germline loops: CDR1 LNHNV, CDR2 YYDKDF (reference sequence). The CDR3 coding sequence is TGTGCCACCAGCAGGAGGGTAGCTGTTGAGACCCAGTACTTC. Protein product: CATSRRVAVETQYF.